This entry lists 10 T cell receptor beta chains sequenced from one sample in a study of blood T cells in healthy people across ages (dated by TCRdb to 2014 to 2015). The library was obtained by 5' RACE. Instrument on record: Illumina HiSeq 2500. A second roughly 6 to 12 cycle PCR used a sample-barcoded 5' primer and a J-beta primer mix. Using fastp at Q25 and MiXCR, TCRdb reprocessed the public reads and kept productive beta chains. For every CDR3 protein sequence, its rows merge into one entry that carries the most common genes and DNA. This sample lists over 1,500,000 distinct CDR3 sequences; about 50% were detected once. The ten most abundant clones make up around 2.1% of the sample. Input material: blood. These TCRs come from a woman in her forties in good health.

This chain uses TRBV6-5 with TRBJ2-5; no clear D. V lost 7 bases to trimming and J lost 2 bases, with 14 bases between them. Germline V gene sequence: CDR1 MNHEY, CDR2 SVGAGI. The CDR3 length is 14 residues. As DNA, the CDR3 is TGTGCCAGCAATGAAAACGATGGGCAAGAGACCCAGTACTTC. Translating it yields CASNENDGQETQYF.

This clonotype was seen only a few times. As DNA, the CDR3 is TGTGCCAGCAGCAGCGGGGGGGCTGCCTACAATGAGCAGTTCTTC. It encodes CASSSGGAAYNEQFF. The chain couples TRBV13 to TRBJ2-1; the match to TRBD2 covers 10 bases. The germline V gene has CDR1 PRHDT and CDR2 FYEKMQ (reference sequence). The CDR3 totals 15 residues. After removal of 5 bases from V and 2 bases from J, the junction contained 3 bases not matched to a gene.

This sequence joins TRBV7-2 and TRBJ2-5; maybe TRBD1 (6 bases). This CDR3 region has 15 residues. From germline, CDR1 is SGHTA and CDR2 FQGNSA. V lost 3 bases and J lost 5, with 16 bases in between. CDR3 protein: CASSLESARGETQYF. The CDR3, as DNA: TGTGCCAGCAGCTTGGAGTCGGCGAGGGGGGAGACCCAGTACTTC.

This clonotype has a handful of counts. The rearrangement uses TRBV5-1 and TRBJ2-1; 10 nucleotides align to TRBD2. V lost 3 bases, J lost 4 bases, and 7 bases stayed unmatched. CDR1 and CDR2 from the germline V gene are SGHRS and YFSETQ. The CDR3 is 16 amino acids. Here the CDR3 DNA reads TGCGCCAGCAGCTCGGATCCTAGCGGGGGATACAATGAGCAGTTCTTC. It is translated as CASSSDPSGGYNEQFF.

This clonotype was recorded only once. V is TRBV6-2 or TRBV6-3 and J is TRBJ2-5; TRBD1 matches at 7 bases. Gene TRBJ2-7 matches the end of the DNA better, so the J call may be wrong. The CDR3 contains 18 residues. The germline gives CDR1 MNHEY, CDR2 SVGEGT. The CDR3 nucleotides are TGTGCCAGCCGGGGAATACGGACCAACAGGGGTTCCTCCTACGAGCAGTACTTC. The encoded protein is CASRGIRTNRGSSYEQYF.

The chain uses TRBV6-2 or TRBV6-3 and TRBJ2-4, with 10 bases that match TRBD2. The J call is uncertain, as TRBJ2-5 better fits the DNA end. This CDR3 has 16 amino acids. CDR1 is MNHEY and CDR2 is SVGEGT in the germline V gene. The CDR3 sequence is CASSYSNPSGGGTQYF. The CDR3, as DNA: TGTGCCAGCAGTTACTCGAATCCTAGCGGGGGTGGGACCCAGTACTTC.

CDR3 in amino acids: CASRQQGLNTEAFF. The DNA for the CDR3 is TGTGCCAGCAGGCAACAGGGGCTGAACACTGAAGCTTTCTTT. J is TRBJ1-1 and V is TRBV12-3 or TRBV12-4, with TRBD1 matching 7 bases. There are 14 residues in the CDR3. The V gene end was trimmed by 6 bases and the J gene end by 0 bases; junction bases not matched to a gene: 4.

V is TRBV5-1 and J is TRBJ2-3; D possibly uses TRBD1 or TRBD2 (5 bases each). Germline values: CDR1 SGHRS, CDR2 YFSETQ. The V end was cut by 4 bases, the J end by 3 bases, with 12 bases between. CDR3 length equals 14 residues. In nucleotides, the CDR3 is TGCGCCAGCAGCCTGGGGGTAGAGACAGATACGCAGTATTTT. It translates to CASSLGVETDTQYF. The complete variable domain, with remaining parts taken from reference TRBV5-1 and TRBJ2-3, reads KAGVTQTPRYLIKTRGQQVTLSCSPISGHRSVSWYQQTPGQGLQFLFEYFSETQRNKGNFPGRFSGRQFSNSRSEMNVSTLELGDSALYLCASSLGVETDTQYFGPGTRLTVL.

V and J are TRBV6-6 and TRBJ2-7; TRBD2 might be the D (5 bases). V lost 8 bases and J lost 5, with 10 bases in between. The CDR3 length is 11 residues. The germline V gene has CDR1 MNHNY and CDR2 SVGAGI (reference sequence). CDR3 region: CASGLSDEQYF. The CDR3 region has the DNA TGTGCCAGCGGACTTTCCGACGAGCAGTACTTC.

V usage is TRBV27 and J usage is TRBJ2-7, with no clear D. The CDR3 totals 14 residues. V lost 4 bases, J lost 0 bases, and 10 bases lay in between. Germline V gene sequence: CDR1 MNHEY, CDR2 SMNVEV (reference sequence). The CDR3 loop is CASSWGSNSYEQYF. The DNA for the CDR3 is TGTGCCAGCAGTTGGGGATCGAACTCCTACGAGCAGTACTTC.